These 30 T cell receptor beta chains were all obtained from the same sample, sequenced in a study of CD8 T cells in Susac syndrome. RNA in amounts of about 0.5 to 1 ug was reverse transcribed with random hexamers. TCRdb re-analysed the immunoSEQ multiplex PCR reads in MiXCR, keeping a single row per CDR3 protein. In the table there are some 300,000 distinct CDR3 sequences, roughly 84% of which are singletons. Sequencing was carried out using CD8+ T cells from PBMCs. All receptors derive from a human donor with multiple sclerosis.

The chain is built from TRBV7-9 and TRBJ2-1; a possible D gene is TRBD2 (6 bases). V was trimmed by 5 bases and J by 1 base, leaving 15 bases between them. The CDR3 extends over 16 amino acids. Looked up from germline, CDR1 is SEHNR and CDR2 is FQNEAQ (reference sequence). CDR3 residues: CASSDSREVSYNEQFF. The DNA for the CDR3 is TGTGCCAGCAGCGACTCGCGGGAAGTTTCCTACAATGAGCAGTTCTTC. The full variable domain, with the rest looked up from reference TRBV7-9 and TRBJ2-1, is DTGVSQNPRHKITKRGQNVTFRCDPISEHNRLYWYRQTLGQGPEFLTYFQNEAQLEKSRLLSDRFSAERPKGSFSTLEIQRTEQGDSAMYLCASSDSREVSYNEQFFGPGTRLTVL.

The CDR3 nucleotides are TGTGCCAGCACCAGGACGGAAGGGTCTCATTCACCCCTCCACTTT. This encodes CASTRTEGSHSPLHF. The V gene is TRBV21-1, the J gene TRBJ1-6. TRBV21-1 is an annotated pseudogene. The CDR3 runs to 15 residues.

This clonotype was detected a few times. CDR3 amino acids: CASSSTPRQGNTEAFF. CDR3 bases: TGTGCCAGCAGCTCCACACCCCGACAGGGGAACACTGAAGCTTTCTTT. The rearrangement links TRBV6-1 to TRBJ1-1; 7 nucleotides line up with TRBD1. Germline V gene data show CDR1 as MNHNS and CDR2 as SASEGT. The J segment lost 1 base and the V segment lost 6 bases, leaving 11 bases of the junction unmatched. This CDR3 has 16 residues.

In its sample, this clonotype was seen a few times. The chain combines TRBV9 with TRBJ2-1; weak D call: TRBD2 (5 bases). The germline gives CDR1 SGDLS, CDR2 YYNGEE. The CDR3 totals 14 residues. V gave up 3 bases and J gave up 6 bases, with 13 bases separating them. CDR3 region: CASSGPGGLNEQFF. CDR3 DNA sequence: TGTGCCAGCAGCGGACCCGGTGGACTCAATGAGCAGTTCTTC.

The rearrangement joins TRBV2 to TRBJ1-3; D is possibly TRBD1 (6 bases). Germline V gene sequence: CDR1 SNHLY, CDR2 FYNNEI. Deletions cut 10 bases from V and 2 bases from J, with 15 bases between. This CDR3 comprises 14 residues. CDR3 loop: CATPTGPPGNTIYF. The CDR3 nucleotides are TGTGCCACCCCGACAGGTCCACCTGGAAACACCATATATTTT.

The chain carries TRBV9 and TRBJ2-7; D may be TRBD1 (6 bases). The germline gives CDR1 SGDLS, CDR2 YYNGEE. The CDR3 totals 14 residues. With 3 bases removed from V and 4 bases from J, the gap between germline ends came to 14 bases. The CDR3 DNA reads TGTGCCAGCAGCGGGCAGGGGCCCCCTTACGAGCAGTACTTC. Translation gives CASSGQGPPYEQYF.

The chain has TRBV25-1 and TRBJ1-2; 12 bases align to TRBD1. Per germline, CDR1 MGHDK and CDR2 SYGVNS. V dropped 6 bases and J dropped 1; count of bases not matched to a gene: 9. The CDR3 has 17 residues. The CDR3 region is CASSSGTGGADNYGYTF. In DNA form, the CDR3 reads TGTGCCAGCAGCTCTGGGACAGGGGGCGCCGATAACTATGGCTACACCTTC.

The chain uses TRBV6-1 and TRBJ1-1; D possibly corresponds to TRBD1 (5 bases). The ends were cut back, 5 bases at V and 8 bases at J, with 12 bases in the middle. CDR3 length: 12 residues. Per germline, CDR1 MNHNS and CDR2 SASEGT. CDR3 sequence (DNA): TGTGCCAGCAGTACGGGGCTAAGAGAAGCTTTCTTT. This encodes CASSTGLREAFF.

Written as DNA, the CDR3 is TGTGCCAGCAGCGTAGAGATCGCAAGTGAGCAGTTCTTC. This translates into CASSVEIASEQFF. This chain connects TRBV9 to TRBJ2-1; the D is unclear. This CDR3 has 13 residues. The germline gives CDR1 SGDLS, CDR2 YYNGEE. With 0 bases removed from V and 9 bases from J, the gap between germline ends came to 10 bases.

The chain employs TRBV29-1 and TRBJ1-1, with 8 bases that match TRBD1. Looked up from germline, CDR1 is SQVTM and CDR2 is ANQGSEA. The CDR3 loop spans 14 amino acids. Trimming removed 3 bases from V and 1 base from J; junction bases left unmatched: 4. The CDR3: CSVDDRGSNTEAFF. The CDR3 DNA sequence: TGCAGCGTTGACGACAGGGGCTCGAACACTGAAGCTTTCTTT.

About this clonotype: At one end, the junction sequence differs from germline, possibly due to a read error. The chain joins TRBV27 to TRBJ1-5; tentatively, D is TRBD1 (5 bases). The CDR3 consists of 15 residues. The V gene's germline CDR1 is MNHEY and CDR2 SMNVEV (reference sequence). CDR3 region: CASSLSGGSNQPQHF. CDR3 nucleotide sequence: TGCGCCAGCAGTTTATCGGGGGGGAGCAATCAGCCCCAGCATTTT.

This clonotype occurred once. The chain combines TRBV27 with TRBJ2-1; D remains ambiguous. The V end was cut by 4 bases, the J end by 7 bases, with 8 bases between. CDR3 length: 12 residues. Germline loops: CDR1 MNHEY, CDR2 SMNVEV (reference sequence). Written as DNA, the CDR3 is TGTGCCAGCAGTTCCAGGAGTAATGAGCAGTTCTTC. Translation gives CASSSRSNEQFF.

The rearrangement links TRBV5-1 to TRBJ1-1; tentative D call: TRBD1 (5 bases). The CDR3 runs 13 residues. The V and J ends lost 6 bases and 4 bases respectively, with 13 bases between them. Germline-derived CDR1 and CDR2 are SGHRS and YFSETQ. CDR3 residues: CASTYGGSTEAFF. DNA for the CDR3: TGCGCCAGCACCTACGGGGGATCCACTGAAGCTTTCTTT.

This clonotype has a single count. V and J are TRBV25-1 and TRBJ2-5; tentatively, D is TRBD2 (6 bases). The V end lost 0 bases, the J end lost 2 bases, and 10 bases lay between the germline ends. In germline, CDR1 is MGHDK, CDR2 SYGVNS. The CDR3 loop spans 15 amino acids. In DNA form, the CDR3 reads TGTGCCAGCAGTGAATATGGTAGCGGTCAAGAGACCCAGTACTTC. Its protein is CASSEYGSGQETQYF.

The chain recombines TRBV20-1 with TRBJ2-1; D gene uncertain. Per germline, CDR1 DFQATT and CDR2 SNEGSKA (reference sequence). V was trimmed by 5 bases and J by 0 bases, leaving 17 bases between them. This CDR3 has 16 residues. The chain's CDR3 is CSAPGPAALSYNEQFF. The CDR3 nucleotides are TGCAGTGCTCCTGGTCCTGCCGCGCTCTCCTACAATGAGCAGTTCTTC.

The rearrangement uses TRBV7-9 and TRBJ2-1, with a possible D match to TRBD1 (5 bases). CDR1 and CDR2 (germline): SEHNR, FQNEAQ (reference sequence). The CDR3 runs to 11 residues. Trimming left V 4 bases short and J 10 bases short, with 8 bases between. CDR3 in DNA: TGTGCCAGCAGCTCCCGACAGGAGCAGTTCTTC. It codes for CASSSRQEQFF.

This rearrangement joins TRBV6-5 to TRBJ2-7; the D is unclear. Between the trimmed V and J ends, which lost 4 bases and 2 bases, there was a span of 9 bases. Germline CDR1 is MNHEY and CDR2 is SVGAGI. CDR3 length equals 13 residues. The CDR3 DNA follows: TGTGCCAGCAGTTCGAATGGCCCCTACGAGCAGTACTTC. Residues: CASSSNGPYEQYF.

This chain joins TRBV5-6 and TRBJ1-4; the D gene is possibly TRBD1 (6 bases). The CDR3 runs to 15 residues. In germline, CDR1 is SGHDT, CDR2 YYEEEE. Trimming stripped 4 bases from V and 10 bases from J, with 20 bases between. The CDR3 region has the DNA TGTGCCAGCAGCGGTAGGGGGAGAGGTTCCGGAAAACTGTTTTTT. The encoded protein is CASSGRGRGSGKLFF.

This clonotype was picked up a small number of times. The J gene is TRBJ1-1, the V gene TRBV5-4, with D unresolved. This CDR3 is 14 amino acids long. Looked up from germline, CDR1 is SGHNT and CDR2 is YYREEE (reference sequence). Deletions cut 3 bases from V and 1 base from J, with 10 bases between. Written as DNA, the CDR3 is TGTGCCAGCAGCTATCGGACTTCGAACACTGAAGCTTTCTTT. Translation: CASSYRTSNTEAFF.

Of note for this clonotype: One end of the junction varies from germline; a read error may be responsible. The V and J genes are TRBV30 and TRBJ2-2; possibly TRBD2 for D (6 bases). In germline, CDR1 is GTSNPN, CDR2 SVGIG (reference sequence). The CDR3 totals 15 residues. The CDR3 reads CAWSLVRGEVRELFF. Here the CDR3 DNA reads TGTGCCTGGAGTTTGGTGAGAGGGGAGGTCCGGGAGCTTTTTTTT.

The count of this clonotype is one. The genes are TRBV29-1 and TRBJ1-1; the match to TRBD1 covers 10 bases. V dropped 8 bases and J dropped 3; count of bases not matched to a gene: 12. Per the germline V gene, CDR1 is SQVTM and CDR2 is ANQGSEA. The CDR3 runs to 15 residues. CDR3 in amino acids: CSTDRGLAFDTEAFF. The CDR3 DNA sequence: TGCAGCACCGACAGGGGGCTCGCTTTCGACACTGAAGCTTTCTTT.

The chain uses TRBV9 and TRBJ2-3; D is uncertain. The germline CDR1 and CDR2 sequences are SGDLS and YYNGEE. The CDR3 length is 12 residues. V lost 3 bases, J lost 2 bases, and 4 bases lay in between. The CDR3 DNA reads TGTGCCAGCAGCGGCCTCACAGATACGCAGTATTTT. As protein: CASSGLTDTQYF.

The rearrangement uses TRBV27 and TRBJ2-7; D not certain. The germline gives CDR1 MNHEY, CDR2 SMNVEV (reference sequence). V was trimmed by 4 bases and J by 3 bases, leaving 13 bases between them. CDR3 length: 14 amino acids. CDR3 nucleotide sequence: TGTGCCAGCAGTTCCAAGTCGGGCGGCTACGAGCAGTACTTC. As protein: CASSSKSGGYEQYF.

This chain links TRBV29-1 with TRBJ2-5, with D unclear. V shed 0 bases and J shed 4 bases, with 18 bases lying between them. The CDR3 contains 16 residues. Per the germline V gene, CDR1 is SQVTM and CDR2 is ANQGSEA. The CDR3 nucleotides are TGCAGCGTTGAAGATCGTGGTAGCCCCCCACTAGAGACCCAGTACTTC. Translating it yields CSVEDRGSPPLETQYF.

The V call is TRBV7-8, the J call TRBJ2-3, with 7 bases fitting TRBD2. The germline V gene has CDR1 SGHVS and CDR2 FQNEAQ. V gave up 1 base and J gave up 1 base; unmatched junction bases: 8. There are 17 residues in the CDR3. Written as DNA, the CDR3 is TGTGCCAGCAGCTTAGAATCGGGTCTAGCGGGCACAGATACGCAGTATTTT. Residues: CASSLESGLAGTDTQYF.

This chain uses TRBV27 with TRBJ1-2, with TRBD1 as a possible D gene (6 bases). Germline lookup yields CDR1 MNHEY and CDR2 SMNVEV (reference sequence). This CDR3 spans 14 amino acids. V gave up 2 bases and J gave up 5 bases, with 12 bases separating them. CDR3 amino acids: CASSLGKTGYGYTF. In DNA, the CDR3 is TGTGCCAGCAGTTTAGGCAAGACAGGATATGGCTACACCTTC.

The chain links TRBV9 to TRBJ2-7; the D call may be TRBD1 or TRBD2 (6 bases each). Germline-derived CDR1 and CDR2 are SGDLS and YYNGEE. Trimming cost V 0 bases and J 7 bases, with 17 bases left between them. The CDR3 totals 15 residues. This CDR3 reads CASSVGGGRLGEQYF. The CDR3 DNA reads TGTGCCAGCAGCGTAGGAGGGGGGAGGCTCGGGGAGCAGTACTTC.

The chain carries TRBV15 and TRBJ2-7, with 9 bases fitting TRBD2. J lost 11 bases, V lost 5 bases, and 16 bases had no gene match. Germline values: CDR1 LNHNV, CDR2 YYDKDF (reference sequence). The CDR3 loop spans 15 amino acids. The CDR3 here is CATSAPGLAGLGEYF. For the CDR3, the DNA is TGTGCCACCAGCGCCCCGGGACTAGCCGGACTTGGGGAGTACTTC.

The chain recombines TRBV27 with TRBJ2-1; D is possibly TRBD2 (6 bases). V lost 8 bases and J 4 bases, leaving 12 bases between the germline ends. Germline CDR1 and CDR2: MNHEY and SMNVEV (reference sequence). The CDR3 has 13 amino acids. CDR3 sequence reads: CASRDSMYNEQFF. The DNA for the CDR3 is TGTGCCAGCCGGGACTCGATGTACAATGAGCAGTTCTTC.

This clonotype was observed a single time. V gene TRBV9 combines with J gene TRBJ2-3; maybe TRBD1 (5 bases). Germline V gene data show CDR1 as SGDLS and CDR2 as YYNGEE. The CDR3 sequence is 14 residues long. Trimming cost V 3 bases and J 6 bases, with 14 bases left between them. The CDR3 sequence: CASSAQGYSDTQYF. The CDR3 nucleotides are TGTGCCAGCAGCGCTCAGGGTTACTCCGATACGCAGTATTTT.